The clone carrying this T cell receptor beta chain was counted once. The entry originates in a study of blood T cell repertoires in COVID-19. Overall study: Acute and convalescent COVID-19 specimens originated in the United States, Italy and Spain. T cells, B-cell-depleted T cells, or PBMCs provided the cDNA or gDNA that served as material.

TCRdb keeps only in-frame clones here, not all; method: immunoSEQ multiplex PCR. The sample lists 70,000 to 90,000 clones; 80% to 90% were seen once. Germline values: CDR1 LGHNA, CDR2 YSLEER. The CDR3 consists of 16 residues. With 0 bases removed from V and 2 bases from J, the gap between germline ends came to 13 bases. The sample comprised peripheral blood. This chain uses TRBV4-3 with TRBJ1-2; perhaps TRBD1 as D (6 bases). The sequence came from a human donor in a cohort sampled during active COVID-19. The CDR3 sequence: CASSQEQGSENYGYTF. The CDR3 DNA reads TGCGCCAGCAGCCAAGAACAGGGATCGGAGAACTATGGCTACACCTTC.